The 29 T cell receptor beta chains below all came from one sample that was sequenced in a study of T cell responses to AZD1222 COVID-19 vaccine. Repertoires were generated with immunoSEQ multiplex PCR, while TCRdb's copy carries only in-frame clones and drops some. Of about 150,000 clones in the sample, roughly 91% are singletons; the top ten hold roughly 9.1%. This sample comprised peripheral blood, obtained on day 0 of AZD1222 vaccination. Receptors originate from an adult in good health.

This clone was seen more than once but under ten times. The V and J genes are TRBV15 and TRBJ1-2; 7 nucleotides line up with TRBD1. The CDR3 consists of 12 residues. The germline gives CDR1 LNHNV, CDR2 YYDKDF (reference sequence). The J segment lost 5 bases and the V segment lost 8 bases, leaving 5 bases of the junction unmatched. CDR3 loop: CATSGGGYGYTF. The CDR3 coding sequence is TGTGCCACCTCAGGGGGTGGGTATGGCTACACCTTC.

The rearrangement links TRBV18 to TRBJ1-1, with D hard to call. The CDR3 consists of 13 residues. V dropped 2 bases and J dropped 2 bases, with 6 bases sitting between them. The germline V gene encodes CDR1 KGHSH and CDR2 LQKENI. As DNA, the CDR3 is TGTGCCAGCTCACCAGGGAGAAACACTGAAGCTTTCTTT. It is translated as CASSPGRNTEAFF.

The chain is built from TRBV7-9 and TRBJ1-1, with TRBD1 matching 7 bases. Germline trimming cut 3 bases from V and 2 bases from J; bases unmatched to any gene: 6. The CDR3 contains 15 residues. Germline V gene lookup returns CDR1 SEHNR and CDR2 FQNEAQ (reference sequence). The CDR3 here is CASSFPQGVNTEAFF. The CDR3 DNA follows: TGTGCCAGCAGCTTCCCCCAGGGGGTAAACACTGAAGCTTTCTTT.

CDR3 residues: CASSYNPGSYEQYF. DNA of the CDR3: TGTGCCAGCAGTTACAATCCGGGTTCCTACGAGCAGTACTTC. The chain links TRBV6-5 to TRBJ2-7; unclear D gene. V was pared by 2 bases and J by 1 base, with 9 bases between. Germline V lookup: CDR1 MNHEY, CDR2 SVGAGI. CDR3 size: 14 residues.

The V gene is TRBV4-2, the J gene TRBJ2-5; D may correspond to TRBD1 or TRBD2 (5 bases each). This CDR3 has 15 residues. Trimming removed 1 base at V and 0 bases at J, with 9 bases between. Germline assignment: CDR1 LGHNA and CDR2 YNFKEQ. The CDR3 DNA reads as TGTGCCAGCAGCCAAGTTAGGGGAGACCAAGAGACCCAGTACTTC. This gives the protein CASSQVRGDQETQYF.

The chain is built from TRBV28 and TRBJ2-7, with 8 bases fitting TRBD1. Germline trimming cut 4 bases from V and 4 bases from J; bases unmatched to any gene: 9. Germline CDR1 reads MDHEN; CDR2 reads SYDVKM. This CDR3 has 15 amino acids. CDR3 sequence reads: CASSWDGQGIYEQYF. DNA of the CDR3: TGTGCCAGCAGTTGGGACGGACAGGGAATTTACGAGCAGTACTTC.

V and J are TRBV5-6 and TRBJ1-3; TRBD1 might be the D (6 bases). In germline, CDR1 is SGHDT, CDR2 YYEEEE. V was clipped by 0 bases and J by 0 bases, with 7 bases between them. The CDR3 extends over 15 amino acids. CDR3 sequence: CASSLEGVSGNTIYF. The CDR3 DNA reads TGTGCCAGCAGCTTGGAGGGGGTCTCTGGAAACACCATATATTTT.

The chain couples TRBV6-2 or TRBV6-3 to TRBJ2-1, with 9 bases matching TRBD2. V shed 5 bases, J shed 10 bases, and the junction held 0 bases outside the gene matches. CDR1 MNHEY and CDR2 SVGEGT come from the germline V gene. The CDR3 length is 11 residues. CDR3 in amino acids: CASSLAGEQFF. CDR3 coding DNA: TGTGCCAGCAGTCTAGCGGGGGAGCAGTTCTTC.

V usage is TRBV24-1 and J usage is TRBJ1-2; D not resolved. The CDR3 is 13 amino acids. Germline lookup yields CDR1 KGHDR and CDR2 SFDVKD. V was cut by 2 bases and J by 8 bases, with 11 bases left in between. This chain's CDR3 is CATSDSGLDGYTF. The DNA for the CDR3 is TGTGCCACCAGTGATTCGGGGTTAGACGGCTACACCTTC.

In its sample, this clone was seen once. The V gene is TRBV7-3, the J gene TRBJ2-5, with 8 bases matching TRBD1. V shed 5 bases, J shed 4 bases, and the junction held 3 bases outside the gene matches. Germline V gene data show CDR1 as SGHTA and CDR2 as FQGTGA. This CDR3 is built from 13 residues. CDR3 bases: TGTGCCAGCAGCCTCGACAGGGGAGAGACCCAGTACTTC. This codes for CASSLDRGETQYF.

The chain has TRBV18 and TRBJ2-7; D gene unclear. The CDR3 covers 15 residues. V lost 4 bases, J lost 0 bases, and 13 bases lay in between. Germline CDR1 is KGHSH and CDR2 is LQKENI. In DNA, the CDR3 is TGTGCCAGCTCACAACACCCAGAGATCTCCTACGAGCAGTACTTC. Translating gives CASSQHPEISYEQYF.

This clone was detected only once. J is TRBJ1-3 and V is TRBV7-2, with D hard to call. V lost 1 base, J lost 4 bases, and 8 bases lay in between. The CDR3 is made up of 14 amino acids. Per the germline V gene, CDR1 is SGHTA and CDR2 is FQGNSA. This CDR3 is CASSLVGQGNTIYF. The CDR3 bases are TGTGCCAGCAGCTTAGTTGGCCAAGGAAACACCATATATTTT.

The genes are TRBV7-9 and TRBJ1-2, with D possibly TRBD1 on 5 matching bases. Germline V gene data show CDR1 as SEHNR and CDR2 as FQNEAQ (reference sequence). The V and J ends lost 4 bases and 8 bases respectively, with 26 bases between them. CDR3 size: 17 residues. CDR3 nucleotide sequence: TGTGCCAGCAGCTACGCCCCAAACCCCCGCCAGGGTGGAGGCTACACCTTC. It specifies CASSYAPNPRQGGGYTF. The variable domain in full, completed from reference TRBV7-9 and TRBJ1-2, reads DTGVSQNPRHKITKRGQNVTFRCDPISEHNRLYWYRQTLGQGPEFLTYFQNEAQLEKSRLLSDRFSAERPKGSFSTLEIQRTEQGDSAMYLCASSYAPNPRQGGGYTFGSGTRLTVV.

The chain uses TRBV6-4 and TRBJ2-3; possible D gene TRBD1, 5 bases. Trimming stripped 5 bases from V and 6 bases from J, with 15 bases between. This CDR3 spans 14 amino acids. CDR1 is MRHNA, CDR2 SNTAGT, per germline. The CDR3: CASSRTLDSDTQYF. The CDR3 coding sequence is TGTGCCAGCAGTCGCACCCTCGACAGTGATACGCAGTATTTT.

The V and J genes are TRBV28 and TRBJ1-2; D not certain. Germline CDR1 is MDHEN and CDR2 is SYDVKM. The V end lost 6 bases, the J end lost 2 bases, and 13 bases lay between the germline ends. The CDR3 is 14 residues long. The chain's CDR3 is CASSPLGSNYGYTF. The CDR3 region has the DNA TGTGCCAGCAGCCCACTCGGCAGCAACTATGGCTACACCTTC.

The chain carries TRBV15 and TRBJ2-2; D perhaps matches TRBD2 (6 bases). Germline V CDR1 and CDR2: LNHNV, YYDKDF (reference sequence). V lost 3 bases and J 7 bases, leaving 9 bases between the germline ends. This CDR3 has 13 residues. CDR3 nucleotides: TGTGCCACCAGCAGTAGCGGACACGGGGAGCTGTTTTTT. The encoded protein is CATSSSGHGELFF. Supplemented by reference TRBV15 and TRBJ2-2, the full variable domain reads DAMVIQNPRYQVTQFGKPVTLSCSQTLNHNVMYWYQQKSSQAPKLLFHYYDKDFNNEADTPDNFQSRRPNTSFCFLDIRSPGLGDTAMYLCATSSSGHGELFFGEGSRLTVL.

In this sample, this clone turned up once. The V gene is TRBV4-1, the J gene TRBJ1-2; no clear D. The ends were cut back, 1 base at V and 5 bases at J, with 17 bases in the middle. Germline V CDR1 and CDR2: MGHRA, YSYEKL. The CDR3 is made up of 16 amino acids. In nucleotides, the CDR3 is TGCGCCAGCAGCCAAGTTTCCACCTTGGGATCTTATGGCTACACCTTC. Residues: CASSQVSTLGSYGYTF.

This clone was found a few times. This chain connects TRBV6-1 to TRBJ1-1; D unclear. Per germline, CDR1 MNHNS and CDR2 SASEGT. The V end lost 1 base, the J end lost 4 bases, and 13 bases lay between the germline ends. The CDR3 runs 15 residues. CDR3 nucleotide sequence: TGTGCCAGCAGTGAAGAGGTATCCAGGCCCACTGAAGCTTTCTTT. The encoded protein is CASSEEVSRPTEAFF.

The rearrangement joins TRBV7-9 to TRBJ1-2; D is possibly TRBD1 (5 bases). Germline CDR1 SEHNR, CDR2 FQNEAQ (reference sequence). This CDR3 has 14 residues. V lost 4 bases and J lost 2, with 11 bases in between. The CDR3 loop reads CASSSGGENYGYTF. Here the CDR3 DNA reads TGTGCCAGCAGCTCCGGGGGGGAGAACTATGGCTACACCTTC.

The CDR3 loop reads CASSSRDRGLGYTF. For the CDR3, the DNA is TGTGCCAGCAGTAGCCGGGACAGGGGTTTAGGCTACACCTTC. The V and J genes are TRBV6-5 and TRBJ1-2; 10 nucleotides align to TRBD1. This CDR3 has 14 amino acids. Trimming at V came to 5 bases and at J to 8 bases, leaving 8 bases not matched to a gene. Germline CDR1 reads MNHEY; CDR2 reads SVGAGI.

V usage is TRBV11-2 and J usage is TRBJ1-3, with D possibly being TRBD1 (5 bases). The CDR3 has 14 amino acids. V gave up 6 bases and J gave up 0 bases, with 9 bases separating them. CDR1 and CDR2 from the germline V gene are SGHAT and FQNNGV. The CDR3 is CASSGGSSGNTIYF. The CDR3 DNA reads as TGTGCCAGCAGTGGGGGGAGCTCTGGAAACACCATATATTTT.

The chain is built from TRBV3-1 (or the pseudogene TRBV3-2) and TRBJ1-1; tentatively, D is TRBD1 (5 bases). Germline assignment: CDR1 LGHDT and CDR2 YNNKEL (reference sequence). V lost 8 bases to trimming and J lost 6 bases, with 19 bases between them. This CDR3 is built from 14 residues. The CDR3 reads CASRGGFRGAEAFF. The CDR3 bases are TGTGCCAGCCGGGGGGGGTTTCGCGGCGCTGAAGCTTTCTTT.

CDR3 sequence: CASSVEPHGEKLFF. Here the CDR3 DNA reads TGTGCCAGCAGCGTAGAACCCCATGGGGAAAAACTGTTTTTT. J is TRBJ1-4 and V is TRBV9; D unclear. Germline values: CDR1 SGDLS, CDR2 YYNGEE. Trimming left V 0 bases short and J 8 bases short, with 11 bases between. This CDR3 has 14 amino acids. Supplemented by reference TRBV9 and TRBJ1-4, the full variable domain reads DSGVTQTPKHLITATGQRVTLRCSPRSGDLSVYWYQQSLDQGLQFLIQYYNGEERAKGNILERFSAQQFPDLHSELNLSSLELGDSALYFCASSVEPHGEKLFFGSGTQLSVL.

The rearrangement joins TRBV5-4 to TRBJ1-3; D not resolved. Germline values: CDR1 SGHNT, CDR2 YYREEE (reference sequence). V lost 3 bases, J lost 2 bases, and 9 bases lay in between. There are 14 residues in the CDR3. CDR3 region: CASSSVWAGNTIYF. CDR3 nucleotides: TGTGCCAGCAGCTCTGTGTGGGCTGGAAACACCATATATTTT.

The chain is built from TRBV27 and TRBJ1-1; D unclear. V shed 2 bases and J shed 3 bases, with 13 bases lying between them. The CDR3 totals 15 residues. Germline V gene data show CDR1 as MNHEY and CDR2 as SMNVEV (reference sequence). The CDR3 region is CASSLRKPHHTEAFF. CDR3 nucleotide sequence: TGTGCCAGCAGTTTAAGGAAGCCCCACCACACTGAAGCTTTCTTT.

This sequence joins TRBV7-9 and TRBJ1-5; no definite D call. CDR1 and CDR2 from the germline V gene are SEHNR and FQNEAQ (reference sequence). CDR3 length: 12 amino acids. Between the trimmed V and J ends, which lost 5 bases and 6 bases, there was a span of 8 bases. Here the CDR3 reads CASSTEGQPQHF. The DNA for the CDR3 is TGTGCCAGCAGCACTGAAGGTCAGCCCCAGCATTTT.

The genes are TRBV5-1 and TRBJ1-5; D unresolved. Deletions cut 2 bases from V and 3 bases from J, with 12 bases between. CDR3 size: 15 residues. The germline V gene has CDR1 SGHRS and CDR2 YFSETQ. The CDR3 DNA is TGCGCCAGCAGCTTAATTGGGTCAGTCAATCAGCCCCAGCATTTT. It codes for CASSLIGSVNQPQHF. Using reference TRBV5-1 and TRBJ1-5 for the parts outside the CDR3, the full variable domain is KAGVTQTPRYLIKTRGQQVTLSCSPISGHRSVSWYQQTPGQGLQFLFEYFSETQRNKGNFPGRFSGRQFSNSRSEMNVSTLELGDSALYLCASSLIGSVNQPQHFGDGTRLSIL.

This clone was seen just once. The chain is built from TRBV30 and TRBJ1-6; maybe TRBD1 (5 bases). CDR3 length: 14 residues. Trimming removed 4 bases from V and 5 bases from J, with 12 bases in between. Looked up from germline, CDR1 is GTSNPN and CDR2 is SVGIG (reference sequence). The CDR3 loop reads CAWIRGDNNSPLHF. The CDR3 DNA is TGTGCCTGGATCCGGGGGGATAATAATTCACCCCTCCACTTT. The whole variable domain, filled in from reference TRBV30 and TRBJ1-6, reads SQTIHQWPATLVQPVGSPLSLECTVEGTSNPNLYWYRQAAGRGLQLLFYSVGIGQISSEVPQNLSASRPQDRQFILSSKKLLLSDSGFYLCAWIRGDNNSPLHFGNGTRLTVT.

The V call is TRBV7-9, the J call TRBJ2-6, with D uncertain. Germline V gives CDR1 SEHNR, CDR2 FQNEAQ (reference sequence). The CDR3 sequence is 19 residues long. V gave up 0 bases and J gave up 1 base, with 16 bases separating them. The CDR3: CASSLARSQYKSGANVLTF. DNA of the CDR3: TGTGCCAGCAGCTTAGCGCGATCGCAGTACAAGTCTGGGGCCAACGTCCTGACTTTC.